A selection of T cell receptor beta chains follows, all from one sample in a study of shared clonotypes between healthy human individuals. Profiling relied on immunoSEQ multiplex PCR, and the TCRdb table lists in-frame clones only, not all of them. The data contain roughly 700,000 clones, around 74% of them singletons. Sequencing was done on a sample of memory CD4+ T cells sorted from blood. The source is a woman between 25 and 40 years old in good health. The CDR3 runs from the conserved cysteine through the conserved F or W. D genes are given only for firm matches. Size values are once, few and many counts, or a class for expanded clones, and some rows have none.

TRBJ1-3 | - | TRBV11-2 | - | CASSLESWDTQDSGNTIYF | TGTGCCAGCAGCTTGGAGAGTTGGGACACTCAAGACTCTGGAAACACCATATATTTT
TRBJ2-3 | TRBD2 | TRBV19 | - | CASSILTSVGVSDFDTQYF | TGTGCCAGTAGTATTTTAACTAGCGTGGGGGTCTCCGATTTTGATACGCAGTATTTT
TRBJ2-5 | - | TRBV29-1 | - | CSATRQTQRETQYF | TGCAGCGCCACTAGACAGACCCAAAGGGAGACCCAGTACTTC
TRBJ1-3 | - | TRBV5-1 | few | CASSYDRTGNTIYF | TGCGCCAGCAGCTATGACAGGACTGGAAACACCATATATTTT
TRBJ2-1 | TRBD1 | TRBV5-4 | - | CASSSRQGTYNEQFF | TGTGCCAGCAGCTCACGACAGGGTACCTACAATGAGCAGTTCTTC
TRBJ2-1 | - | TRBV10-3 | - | CAIRPGAGNEQFF | TGTGCCATCAGGCCCGGTGCGGGTAATGAGCAGTTCTTC
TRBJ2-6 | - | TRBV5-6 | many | CASSLVFDSFSGANVLTF | TGTGCCAGCAGCTTGGTCTTCGACAGCTTCTCTGGGGCCAACGTCCTGACTTTC
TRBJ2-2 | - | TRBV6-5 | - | CASSTTRNTGELFF | TGTGCCAGCAGCACGACACGTAACACCGGGGAGCTGTTTTTT
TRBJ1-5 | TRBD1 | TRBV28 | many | CASSPRQGGGQPQHF | TGTGCCAGCAGCCCCAGACAGGGCGGAGGTCAGCCCCAGCATTTT
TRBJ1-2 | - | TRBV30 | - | CAWARGNYGYTF | TGTGCCTGGGCTAGGGGGAACTATGGCTACACCTTC
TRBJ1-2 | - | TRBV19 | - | CASTSSAGTSGYGYTF | TGTGCCAGTACCTCTTCGGCCGGGACATCTGGCTATGGCTACACCTTC
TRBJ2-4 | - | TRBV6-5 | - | CASTSGTPGYIQYF | TGTGCCAGCACCTCCGGGACCCCGGGGTACATTCAGTACTTC
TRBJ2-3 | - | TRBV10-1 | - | CASSESFADTQYF | TGCGCCAGCAGTGAGTCGTTTGCCGATACGCAGTATTTT
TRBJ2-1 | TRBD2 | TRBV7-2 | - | CASSFAGLAGAEQFF | TGTGCCAGCAGCTTTGCAGGACTAGCGGGAGCGGAGCAGTTCTTC
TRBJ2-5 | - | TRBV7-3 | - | CASSLIDYRTPQETQYF | TGTGCCAGCAGCTTAATCGACTACAGAACCCCACAAGAGACCCAGTACTTC
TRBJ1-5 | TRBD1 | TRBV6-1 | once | CASSGPGTGSDQPQHF | TGTGCCAGCAGTGGTCCCGGGACAGGGTCGGATCAGCCCCAGCATTTT
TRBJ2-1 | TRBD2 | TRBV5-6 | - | CASSLVRLGLAGGVTEQFF | TGTGCCAGCAGCTTGGTCCGGCTAGGACTAGCGGGAGGTGTCACAGAGCAGTTCTTC
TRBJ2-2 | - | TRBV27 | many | CASTRWGIGELFF | TGTGCCAGCACCCGGTGGGGGATCGGGGAGCTGTTTTTT
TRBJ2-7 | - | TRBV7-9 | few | CASSPSRGMNEQYF | TGTGCCAGCAGTCCGAGCCGGGGAATGAACGAGCAGTACTTC
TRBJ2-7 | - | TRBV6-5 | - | CASSWGTPSYEQYF | TGTGCCAGCAGTTGGGGGACACCCTCCTACGAGCAGTACTTC
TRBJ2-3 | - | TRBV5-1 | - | CASSPGGRESTDTQYF | TGCGCCAGCAGCCCCGGGGGTCGGGAGAGCACAGATACGCAGTATTTT
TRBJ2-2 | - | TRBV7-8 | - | CASRRDNTNTGELFF | TGTGCCAGCAGGAGGGACAATACGAACACCGGGGAGCTGTTTTTT
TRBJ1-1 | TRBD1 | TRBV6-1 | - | CASSDKSGTEPNTEAFF | TGTGCCAGCAGTGATAAATCAGGGACAGAACCGAACACTGAAGCTTTCTTT
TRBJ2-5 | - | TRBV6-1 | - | CASRRETQYF | TGTGCCAGCAGGCGGGAGACCCAGTACTTC
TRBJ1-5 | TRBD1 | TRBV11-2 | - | CASSPTGVPQPQHF | TGTGCCAGCAGCCCTACAGGGGTTCCTCAGCCCCAGCATTTT
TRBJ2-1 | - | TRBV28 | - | CASRAHNEQFF | TGTGCCAGCAGAGCCCACAATGAGCAGTTCTTC
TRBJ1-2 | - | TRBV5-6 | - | CASSHRDTGFTAYGYTF | TGTGCCAGCAGTCACCGGGACACTGGTTTTACCGCCTATGGCTACACCTTC
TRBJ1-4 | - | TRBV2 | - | CASSHPGATNEKLFF | TGTGCCAGCAGCCACCCGGGGGCAACTAATGAAAAACTGTTTTTT
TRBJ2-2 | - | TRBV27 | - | CASSWDSMNTGELFF | TGTGCCAGCAGTTGGGACTCGATGAACACCGGGGAGCTGTTTTTT
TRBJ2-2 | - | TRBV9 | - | CASSGRGANTGELFF | TGTGCCAGCAGCGGGAGGGGAGCGAACACCGGGGAGCTGTTTTTT
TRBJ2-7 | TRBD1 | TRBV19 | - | CASSTPGQGPYEQYF | TGTGCCAGTAGTACACCCGGACAGGGTCCCTACGAGCAGTACTTC
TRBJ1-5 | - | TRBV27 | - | CASSFYQPQHF | TGTGCCAGCAGTTTTTATCAGCCCCAGCATTTT
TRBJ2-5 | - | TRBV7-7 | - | CASSRDRAETQYF | TGTGCCAGCAGCCGCGACAGAGCCGAGACCCAGTACTTC
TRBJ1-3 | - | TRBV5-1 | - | CASSLGSTGNTIYF | TGCGCCAGCAGCTTGGGGTCTACTGGAAACACCATATATTTT
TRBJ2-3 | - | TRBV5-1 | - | CASSQTNTDTQYF | TGCGCCAGCAGCCAAACCAACACAGATACGCAGTATTTT
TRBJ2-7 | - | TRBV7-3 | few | CASSQGLDYEQYF | TGTGCCAGCAGCCAGGGACTTGACTACGAGCAGTACTTC
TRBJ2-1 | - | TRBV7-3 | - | CASSLWQGSYNEQFF | TGTGCCAGCAGCTTATGGCAAGGGTCCTACAATGAGCAGTTCTTC
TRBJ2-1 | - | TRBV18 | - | CASSPRGPPLEDEQFF | TGTGCCAGCTCACCAAGGGGACCGCCGCTTGAGGATGAGCAGTTCTTC
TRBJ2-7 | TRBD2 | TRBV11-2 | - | CASSLREGPYEQYF | TGTGCCAGCAGCTTACGGGAGGGCCCCTACGAGCAGTACTTC
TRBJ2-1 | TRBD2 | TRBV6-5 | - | CASSFAFSGRINEQFF | TGTGCCAGCAGTTTCGCATTTAGCGGGAGAATTAATGAGCAGTTCTTC
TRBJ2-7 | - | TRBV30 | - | CAWSEGGEQYF | TGTGCCTGGAGTGAGGGGGGCGAGCAGTACTTC